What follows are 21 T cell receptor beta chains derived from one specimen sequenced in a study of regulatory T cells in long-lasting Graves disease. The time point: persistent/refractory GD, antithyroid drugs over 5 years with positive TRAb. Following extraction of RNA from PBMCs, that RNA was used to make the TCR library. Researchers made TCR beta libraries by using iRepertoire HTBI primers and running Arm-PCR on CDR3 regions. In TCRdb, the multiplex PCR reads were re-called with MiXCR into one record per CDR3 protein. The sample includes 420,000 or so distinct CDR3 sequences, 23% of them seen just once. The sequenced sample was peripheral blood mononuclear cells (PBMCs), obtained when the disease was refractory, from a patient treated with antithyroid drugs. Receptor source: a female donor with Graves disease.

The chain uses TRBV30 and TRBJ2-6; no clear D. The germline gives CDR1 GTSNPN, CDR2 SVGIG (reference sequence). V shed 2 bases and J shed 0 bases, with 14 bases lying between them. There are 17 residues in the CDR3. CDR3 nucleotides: TGTGCCTGGAGTTATACCAGAATGAACTCTGGGGCCAACGTCCTGACTTTC. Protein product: CAWSYTRMNSGANVLTF.

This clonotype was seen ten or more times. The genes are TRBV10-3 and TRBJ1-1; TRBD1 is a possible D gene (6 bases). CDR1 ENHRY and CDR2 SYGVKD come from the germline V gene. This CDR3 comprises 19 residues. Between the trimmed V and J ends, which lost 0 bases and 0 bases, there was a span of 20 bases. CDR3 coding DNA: TGTGCCATCAGTGAGTCGGAGAGGCAGGGGCGGCCTATGAACACTGAAGCTTTCTTT. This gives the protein CAISESERQGRPMNTEAFF.

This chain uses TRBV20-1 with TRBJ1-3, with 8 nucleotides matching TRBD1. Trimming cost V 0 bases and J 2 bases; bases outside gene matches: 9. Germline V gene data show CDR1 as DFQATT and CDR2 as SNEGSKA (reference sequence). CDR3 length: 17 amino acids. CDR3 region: CSARDLRQGAAGNTIYF. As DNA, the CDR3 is TGCAGTGCTAGAGATCTTCGGCAGGGGGCTGCTGGAAACACCATATATTTT.

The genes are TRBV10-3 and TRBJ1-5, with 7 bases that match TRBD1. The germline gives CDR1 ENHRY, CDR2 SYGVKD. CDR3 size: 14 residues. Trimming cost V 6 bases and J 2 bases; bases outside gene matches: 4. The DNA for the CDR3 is TGTGCCATCAGCGACAGGGTGGGCAATCAGCCCCAGCATTTT. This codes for CAISDRVGNQPQHF.

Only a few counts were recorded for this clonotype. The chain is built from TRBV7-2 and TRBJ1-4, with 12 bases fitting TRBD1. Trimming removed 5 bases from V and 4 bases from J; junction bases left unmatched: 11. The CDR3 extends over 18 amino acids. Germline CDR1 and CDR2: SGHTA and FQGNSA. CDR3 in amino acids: CASSPVPGQGAVNEKLFF. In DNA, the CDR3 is TGTGCCAGCAGCCCAGTTCCGGGACAGGGGGCGGTTAATGAAAAACTGTTTTTT.

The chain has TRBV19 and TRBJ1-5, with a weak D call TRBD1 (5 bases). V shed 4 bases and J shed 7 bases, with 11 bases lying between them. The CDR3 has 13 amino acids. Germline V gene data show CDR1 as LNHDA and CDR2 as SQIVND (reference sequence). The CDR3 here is CASSRVWGQPQHF. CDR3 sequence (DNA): TGTGCCAGTAGTAGGGTGTGGGGGCAGCCCCAGCATTTT.

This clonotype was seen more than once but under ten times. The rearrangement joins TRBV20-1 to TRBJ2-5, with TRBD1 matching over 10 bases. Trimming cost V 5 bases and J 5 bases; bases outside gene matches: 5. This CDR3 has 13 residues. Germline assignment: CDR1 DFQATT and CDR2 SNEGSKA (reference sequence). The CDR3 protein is CSAAPGQGETQYF. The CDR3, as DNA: TGCAGTGCTGCCCCGGGACAGGGGGAGACCCAGTACTTC.

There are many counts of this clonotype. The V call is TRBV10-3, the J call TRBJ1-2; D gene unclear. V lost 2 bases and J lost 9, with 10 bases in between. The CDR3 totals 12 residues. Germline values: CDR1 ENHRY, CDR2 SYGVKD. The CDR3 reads CAISEVQTRYTF. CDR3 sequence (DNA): TGTGCCATCAGTGAGGTCCAGACCCGCTACACCTTC.

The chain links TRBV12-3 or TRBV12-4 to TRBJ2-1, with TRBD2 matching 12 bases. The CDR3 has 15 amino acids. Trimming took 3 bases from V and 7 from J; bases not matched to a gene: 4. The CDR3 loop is CASSFPLAGGNEQFF. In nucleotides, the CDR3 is TGTGCCAGCAGTTTTCCACTAGCGGGAGGAAATGAGCAGTTCTTC.

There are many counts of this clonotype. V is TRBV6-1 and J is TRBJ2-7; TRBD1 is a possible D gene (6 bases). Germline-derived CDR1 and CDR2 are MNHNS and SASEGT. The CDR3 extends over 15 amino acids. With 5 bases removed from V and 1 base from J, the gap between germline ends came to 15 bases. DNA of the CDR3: TGTGCCAGCAGTCGTACCCACAGGGATTCCTACGAGCAGTACTTC. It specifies CASSRTHRDSYEQYF.

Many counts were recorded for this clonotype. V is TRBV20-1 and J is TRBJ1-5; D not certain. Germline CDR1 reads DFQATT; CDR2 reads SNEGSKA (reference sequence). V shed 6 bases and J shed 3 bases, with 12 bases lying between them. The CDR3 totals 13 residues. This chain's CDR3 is CSASRTVNQPQHF. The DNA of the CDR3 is TGCAGTGCCAGCAGGACGGTCAATCAGCCCCAGCATTTT.

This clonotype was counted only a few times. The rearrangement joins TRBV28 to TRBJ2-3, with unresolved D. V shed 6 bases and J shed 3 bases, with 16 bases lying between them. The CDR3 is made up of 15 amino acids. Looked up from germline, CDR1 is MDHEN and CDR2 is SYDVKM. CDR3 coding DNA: TGTGCCAGCAGCTTAGATACCGCTCGTACAGATACGCAGTATTTT. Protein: CASSLDTARTDTQYF. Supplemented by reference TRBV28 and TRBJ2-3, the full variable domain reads DVKVTQSSRYLVKRTGEKVFLECVQDMDHENMFWYRQDPGLGLRLIYFSYDVKMKEKGDIPEGYSVSREKKERFSLILESASTNQTSMYLCASSLDTARTDTQYFGPGTRLTVL.

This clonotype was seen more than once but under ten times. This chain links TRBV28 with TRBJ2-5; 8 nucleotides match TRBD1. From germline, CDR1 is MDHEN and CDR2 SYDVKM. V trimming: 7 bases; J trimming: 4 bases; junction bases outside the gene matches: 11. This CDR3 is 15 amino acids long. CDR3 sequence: CASNRQGIGGETQYF. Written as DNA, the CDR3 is TGTGCCAGCAATCGACAGGGGATTGGTGGAGAGACCCAGTACTTC.

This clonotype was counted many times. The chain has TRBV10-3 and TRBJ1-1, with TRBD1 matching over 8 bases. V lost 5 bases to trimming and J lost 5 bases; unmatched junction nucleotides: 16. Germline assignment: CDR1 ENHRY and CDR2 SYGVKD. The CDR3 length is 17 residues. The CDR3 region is CAISPRPGTGSGTEAFF. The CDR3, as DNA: TGTGCCATCAGTCCTCGTCCCGGGACAGGATCGGGAACTGAAGCTTTCTTT.

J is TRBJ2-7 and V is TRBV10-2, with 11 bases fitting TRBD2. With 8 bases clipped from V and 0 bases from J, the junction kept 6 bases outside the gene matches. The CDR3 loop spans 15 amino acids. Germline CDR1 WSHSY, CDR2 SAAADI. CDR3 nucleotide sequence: TGCGCCAGCGAGACCGGGACTAGCGGCTCCTACGAGCAGTACTTC. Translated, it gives CASETGTSGSYEQYF.

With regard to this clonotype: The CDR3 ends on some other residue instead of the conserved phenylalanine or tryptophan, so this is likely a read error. Here the CDR3 DNA reads TGTGCCAGCAGCCTTTCTGACAGACGAACCTACGAGCAGTACATC. It is translated as CASSLSDRRTYEQYI. The chain recombines TRBV9 with TRBJ2-7; a possible D gene is TRBD1 (5 bases). There are 15 residues in the CDR3. V lost 4 bases, J lost 2 bases, and 16 bases lay in between. Germline CDR1 reads SGDLS; CDR2 reads YYNGEE.

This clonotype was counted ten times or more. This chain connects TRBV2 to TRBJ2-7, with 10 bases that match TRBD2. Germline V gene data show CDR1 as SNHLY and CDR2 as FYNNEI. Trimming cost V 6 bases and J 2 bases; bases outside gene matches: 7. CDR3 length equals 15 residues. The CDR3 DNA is TGTGCCAGCAGGCGACTAGCGGGTAATACCTACGAGCAGTACTTC. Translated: CASRRLAGNTYEQYF. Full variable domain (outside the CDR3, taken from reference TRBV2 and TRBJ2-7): EPEVTQTPSHQVTQMGQEVILRCVPISNHLYFYWYRQILGQKVEFLVSFYNNEISEKSEIFDDQFSVERPDGSNFTLKIRSTKLEDSAMYFCASRRLAGNTYEQYFGPGTRLTVT.

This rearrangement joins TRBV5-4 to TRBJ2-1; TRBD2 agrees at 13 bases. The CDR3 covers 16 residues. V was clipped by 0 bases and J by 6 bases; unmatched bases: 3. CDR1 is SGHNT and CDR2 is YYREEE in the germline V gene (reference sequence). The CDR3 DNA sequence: TGTGCCAGCAGCTTGGCTCGGACTAGCGGGAGCAATGAGCAGTTCTTC. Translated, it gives CASSLARTSGSNEQFF.

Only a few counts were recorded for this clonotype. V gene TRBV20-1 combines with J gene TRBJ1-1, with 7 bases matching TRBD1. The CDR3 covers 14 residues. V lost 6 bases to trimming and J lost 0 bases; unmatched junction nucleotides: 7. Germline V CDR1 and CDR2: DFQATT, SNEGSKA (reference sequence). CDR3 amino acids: CSAEDRVVNTEAFF. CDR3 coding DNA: TGCAGTGCAGAAGACAGGGTGGTGAACACTGAAGCTTTCTTT.

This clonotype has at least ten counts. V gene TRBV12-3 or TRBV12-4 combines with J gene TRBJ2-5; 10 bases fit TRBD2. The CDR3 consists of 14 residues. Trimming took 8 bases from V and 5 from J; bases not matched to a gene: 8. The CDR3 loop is CASRLAGVWETQYF. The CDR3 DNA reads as TGTGCCAGCCGGCTAGCGGGAGTTTGGGAGACCCAGTACTTC.

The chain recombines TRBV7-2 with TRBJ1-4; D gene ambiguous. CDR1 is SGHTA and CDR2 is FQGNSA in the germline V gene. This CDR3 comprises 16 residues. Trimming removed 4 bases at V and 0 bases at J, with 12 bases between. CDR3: CASSSVRKATNEKLFF. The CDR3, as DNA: TGTGCCAGCAGCTCAGTGAGGAAGGCAACTAATGAAAAACTGTTTTTT.